This T cell receptor beta chain was observed in a study of spatial heterogeneity in lung cancer. The wider study: Sequence detection consistently recorded a greater number of beta-chain than alpha-chain sequences.

CDR3 size: 14 residues. Germline assignment: CDR1 SGHRS and CDR2 YFSETQ. Deletions cut 6 bases from V and 0 bases from J, with 9 bases between. Time point given: sample taken at primary tumor resection. In each case, whole RNA from tumor, nontumor lung or frozen PBMC was sequenced unsorted. The donors were 72 patients with non-small cell lung cancer that was early-stage and untreated. Unique molecular identifiers, one per molecule, were present on every TCR cDNA molecule. TCRdb recomputed calls from the 5' RACE reads with MiXCR, one row per CDR3 protein. The repertoire holds about 11,000 distinct CDR3 sequences, with about 4% as singletons. This clonotype occurred many times. This beta chain is off target for a library built for alpha chains, so its abundance means little.

The sequence was obtained from a male donor with early-stage non-small cell lung cancer. The sample consisted of normal lung tissue next to the tumor, taken at surgery. J is TRBJ1-4 and V is TRBV5-1, with D possibly TRBD1 on 5 matching bases. CDR3 amino acids: CASTAGPTNEKLFF. In DNA form, the CDR3 reads TGCGCCAGCACGGCGGGACCAACTAATGAAAAACTGTTTTTT. The full variable domain, in which reference TRBV5-1 and TRBJ1-4 provide the parts outside the CDR3, is KAGVTQTPRYLIKTRGQQVTLSCSPISGHRSVSWYQQTPGQGLQFLFEYFSETQRNKGNFPGRFSGRQFSNSRSEMNVSTLELGDSALYLCASTAGPTNEKLFFGSGTQLSVL.